These 29 T cell receptor beta chains share one sample of origin, sequenced in a study of CD8 T cells in ankylosing spondylitis. TCRdb re-derived calls from the 5' RACE reads in MiXCR, one entry per CDR3 protein. The sample consists of roughly 140,000 distinct CDR3 sequences, 44% of them appearing once. The sequenced material came from synovial fluid, either unsorted or a sorted T cell fraction (not recorded which). These receptor sequences come from a male donor with ankylosing spondylitis.

This rearrangement joins TRBV9 to TRBJ1-5, with 7 bases fitting TRBD1. This CDR3 comprises 14 residues. Germline CDR1 is SGDLS and CDR2 is YYNGEE. Trimming at V came to 3 bases and at J to 3 bases, leaving 3 bases not matched to a gene. The CDR3 DNA reads TGTGCCAGCAGCGGAGACAGGGACAATCAGCCCCAGCATTTT. Its protein is CASSGDRDNQPQHF.

This clonotype was picked up a small number of times. V usage is TRBV27 and J usage is TRBJ2-1; unclear D gene. CDR3 length: 13 amino acids. Germline assignment: CDR1 MNHEY and CDR2 SMNVEV (reference sequence). Trimming left V 1 base short and J 9 bases short, with 10 bases between. This CDR3 reads CASSLYPESEQFF. DNA of the CDR3: TGTGCCAGCAGTTTATATCCCGAGTCTGAGCAGTTCTTC.

In this sample, this clonotype turned up a few times. The J gene is TRBJ1-3, the V gene TRBV12-3 or TRBV12-4; tentative D call: TRBD1 (6 bases). V lost 6 bases and J 0 bases, leaving 9 bases between the germline ends. This CDR3 has 14 amino acids. CDR3 nucleotide sequence: TGTGCCAGCAGCCAACAGGGCTCTGGAAACACCATATATTTT. Its protein is CASSQQGSGNTIYF.

This chain joins TRBV7-2 and TRBJ1-2, with D unclear. V lost 4 bases and J lost 4, with 7 bases in between. Germline CDR1 and CDR2: SGHTA and FQGNSA. The CDR3 is 12 amino acids. The CDR3 DNA reads TGTGCCAGCAGCTCCATGGGCTATGGCTACACCTTC. Protein: CASSSMGYGYTF.

V usage is TRBV28 and J usage is TRBJ2-1; no clear D. Germline assignment: CDR1 MDHEN and CDR2 SYDVKM. The CDR3 sequence is 19 residues long. Trimming left V 2 bases short and J 2 bases short, with 22 bases between. The CDR3 nucleotides read TGTGCCAGCAGTTTAATGCCCGCAAATCAGGAGAACCCCTACAATGAGCAGTTCTTC. Protein sequence: CASSLMPANQENPYNEQFF.

This clonotype was picked up a small number of times. V is TRBV5-1 and J is TRBJ2-2; 12 nucleotides align to TRBD2. The trim removed 3 bases at V and 3 bases at J, leaving 3 bases unmatched. This CDR3 contains 16 residues. CDR1 is SGHRS, CDR2 YFSETQ, per germline. The CDR3 here is CASSWTSGIYTGELFF. CDR3 in DNA: TGCGCCAGCAGCTGGACTAGCGGGATTTACACCGGGGAGCTGTTTTTT.

In its sample, this clonotype was seen many times. The chain couples TRBV12-3 or TRBV12-4 to TRBJ2-2; D remains ambiguous. The CDR3 is 13 residues long. The V and J ends lost 5 bases and 8 bases respectively, with 12 bases between them. The CDR3 DNA reads as TGTGCCAGCAGTCCGACGTTGGCTGGGGAGCTGTTTTTT. As protein: CASSPTLAGELFF.

This rearrangement joins TRBV9 to TRBJ2-1; D gene unclear. The CDR3 is 15 amino acids. Germline V gives CDR1 SGDLS, CDR2 YYNGEE. The V end lost 2 bases, the J end lost 3 bases, and 12 bases lay between the germline ends. In DNA form, the CDR3 reads TGTGCCAGCAGCGTCCACACGGTTTTCTACAATGAGCAGTTCTTC. It encodes CASSVHTVFYNEQFF. Using reference TRBV9 and TRBJ2-1 for the parts outside the CDR3, the full variable domain is DSGVTQTPKHLITATGQRVTLRCSPRSGDLSVYWYQQSLDQGLQFLIQYYNGEERAKGNILERFSAQQFPDLHSELNLSSLELGDSALYFCASSVHTVFYNEQFFGPGTRLTVL.

This rearrangement joins TRBV15 to TRBJ1-5, with D possibly being TRBD1 (5 bases). Per the germline V gene, CDR1 is LNHNV and CDR2 is YYDKDF (reference sequence). V lost 1 base to trimming and J lost 7 bases, with 14 bases between them. The CDR3 totals 15 residues. The CDR3: CATSRVGRGMQPQHF. The CDR3 DNA sequence: TGTGCCACCAGCAGAGTCGGGCGGGGGATGCAGCCCCAGCATTTT. Full variable domain (rest looked up from reference TRBV15 and TRBJ1-5): DAMVIQNPRYQVTQFGKPVTLSCSQTLNHNVMYWYQQKSSQAPKLLFHYYDKDFNNEADTPDNFQSRRPNTSFCFLDIRSPGLGDTAMYLCATSRVGRGMQPQHFGDGTRLSIL.

The chain combines TRBV3-1 with TRBJ2-1; tentative D call: TRBD2 (6 bases). V gave up 5 bases and J gave up 5 bases, with 22 bases separating them. The CDR3 length is 17 residues. The germline V gene encodes CDR1 LGHDT and CDR2 YNNKEL (reference sequence). This CDR3 reads CASSKAYLRDPHNEQFF. CDR3 nucleotide sequence: TGTGCCAGCAGCAAAGCGTATCTGCGGGACCCTCACAATGAGCAGTTCTTC.

This chain connects TRBV29-1 to TRBJ2-2; D gene unclear. Germline V lookup: CDR1 SQVTM, CDR2 ANQGSEA. Trimming removed 0 bases at V and 2 bases at J, with 4 bases between. This CDR3 has 13 amino acids. The CDR3 spells CSVEDPNTGELFF. CDR3 nucleotide sequence: TGCAGCGTTGAAGATCCCAACACCGGGGAGCTGTTTTTT.

V usage is TRBV28 and J usage is TRBJ2-3; possible D gene TRBD1, 5 bases. The CDR3 runs 17 residues. Between the trimmed V and J ends, which lost 5 bases and 2 bases, there was a span of 20 bases. Looked up from germline, CDR1 is MDHEN and CDR2 is SYDVKM. The CDR3 sequence: CASSPSGSTGPTDTQYF. CDR3 DNA: TGTGCCAGCAGTCCGTCAGGGTCTACAGGCCCCACAGATACGCAGTATTTT.

This clonotype was picked up a small number of times. This chain links TRBV5-1 with TRBJ2-1; D may be TRBD2 (6 bases). Germline V gene data show CDR1 as SGHRS and CDR2 as YFSETQ. This CDR3 is 16 amino acids long. Trimming cost V 0 bases and J 0 bases, with 10 bases left between them. For the CDR3, the DNA is TGCGCCAGCAGCTTGGCCGGGAGAAGCTCCTACAATGAGCAGTTCTTC. Translated: CASSLAGRSSYNEQFF.

This rearrangement joins TRBV4-1 to TRBJ1-1; tentative D call: TRBD1 (5 bases). CDR3 length equals 14 residues. The V gene's germline CDR1 is MGHRA and CDR2 YSYEKL. V was pared by 1 base and J by 5 bases, with 11 bases between. The CDR3 reads CASSQVLRGTEAFF. The DNA of the CDR3 is TGCGCCAGCAGCCAAGTTCTGAGGGGAACTGAAGCTTTCTTT.

Many counts were recorded for this clonotype. V gene TRBV6-4 combines with J gene TRBJ2-3; D gene ambiguous. The V gene's germline CDR1 is MRHNA and CDR2 SNTAGT. The CDR3 consists of 14 residues. V lost 6 bases and J 0 bases, leaving 10 bases between the germline ends. Here the CDR3 reads CASSQFPSTDTQYF. DNA for the CDR3: TGTGCCAGCAGCCAGTTTCCTAGCACAGATACGCAGTATTTT.

This clonotype occurred once. The rearrangement joins TRBV6-1 to TRBJ2-7, with D maybe TRBD1 (6 bases). Trimming cost V 6 bases and J 3 bases, with 15 bases left between them. Germline CDR1 and CDR2: MNHNS and SASEGT. The CDR3 totals 14 residues. CDR3 coding DNA: TGTGCCAGCAGCAGGGGTAGGGGTGGCTACGAGCAGTACTTC. Its translation: CASSRGRGGYEQYF.

The chain links TRBV6-1 to TRBJ2-2; D uncertain. V dropped 3 bases and J dropped 0 bases, with 11 bases sitting between them. CDR1 and CDR2 from the germline V gene are MNHNS and SASEGT. The CDR3 is 16 amino acids. In DNA, the CDR3 is TGTGCCAGCAGTGATGTTGCGGCCGCGAACACCGGGGAGCTGTTTTTT. It yields the protein CASSDVAAANTGELFF.

This clonotype turned up a few times. CDR3 amino acids: CASSWQGGADTQYF. In DNA, the CDR3 is TGTGCCAGCAGCTGGCAGGGAGGAGCAGATACGCAGTATTTT. The chain is built from TRBV6-4 and TRBJ2-3, with D possibly matching TRBD2 (6 bases). The germline CDR1 and CDR2 sequences are MRHNA and SNTAGT. CDR3 length: 14 amino acids. V lost 6 bases, J lost 4 bases, and 14 bases lay in between.

This chain joins TRBV7-9 and TRBJ2-7, with 7 bases aligning to TRBD1. Unmatched junction bases numbered 12, after V lost 5 bases and J lost 2 bases. Germline V gene data show CDR1 as SEHNR and CDR2 as FQNEAQ (reference sequence). The CDR3 has 16 amino acids. The CDR3 DNA sequence: TGTGCCAGCAGCCCCGCCTTTCCGGGACAGCCCTACGAGCAGTACTTC. It encodes CASSPAFPGQPYEQYF. Full variable domain (missing parts from reference TRBV7-9 and TRBJ2-7): DTGVSQNPRHKITKRGQNVTFRCDPISEHNRLYWYRQTLGQGPEFLTYFQNEAQLEKSRLLSDRFSAERPKGSFSTLEIQRTEQGDSAMYLCASSPAFPGQPYEQYFGPGTRLTVT.

The chain joins TRBV7-9 to TRBJ2-2; D remains unclear. Trimming removed 1 base from V and 1 base from J, with 10 bases in between. Germline-derived CDR1 and CDR2 are SEHNR and FQNEAQ (reference sequence). The CDR3 loop spans 16 amino acids. CDR3 residues: CASSLDGDWNTGELFF. CDR3 DNA: TGTGCCAGCAGCTTAGATGGAGATTGGAACACCGGGGAGCTGTTTTTT.

This sequence joins TRBV9 and TRBJ2-3; 7 bases fit TRBD2. Germline lookup yields CDR1 SGDLS and CDR2 YYNGEE. The CDR3 spans 15 residues. Germline trimming cut 3 bases from V and 3 bases from J; bases unmatched to any gene: 7. CDR3 nucleotide sequence: TGTGCCAGCAGCGCCCGGGACTATTCTACAGATACGCAGTATTTT. This translates into CASSARDYSTDTQYF.

This clonotype turned up a few times. J is TRBJ2-5 and V is TRBV5-6; 7 bases line up with TRBD2. Germline V CDR1 and CDR2: SGHDT, YYEEEE. The CDR3 sequence is 16 residues long. V was pared by 4 bases and J by 5 bases, with 14 bases of the junction left unmatched. The DNA for the CDR3 is TGTGCCAGCAGCCGAGGCAAAGCGGGATGGTATGAGACCCAGTACTTC. Translation gives CASSRGKAGWYETQYF.

The chain carries TRBV10-2 and TRBJ1-5; D is perhaps TRBD1 (6 bases). V was trimmed by 3 bases and J by 9 bases, leaving 12 bases between them. This CDR3 has 13 residues. Germline assignment: CDR1 WSHSY and CDR2 SAAADI. CDR3 amino acids: CASSDWGLRPQHF. Here the CDR3 DNA reads TGCGCCAGCAGTGATTGGGGGCTTCGGCCCCAGCATTTT.

This clonotype turned up a few times. The rearrangement joins TRBV11-2 to TRBJ1-1, with a possible D match to TRBD1 (5 bases). Trimming removed 4 bases from V and 0 bases from J, with 21 bases in between. This CDR3 comprises 18 residues. From germline, CDR1 is SGHAT and CDR2 FQNNGV. The CDR3 DNA is TGTGCCAGCAGCTCCCCTAGACGGGGAAAGGGGATGAACACTGAAGCTTTCTTT. Protein product: CASSSPRRGKGMNTEAFF.

This clonotype was found once. The rearrangement uses TRBV7-9 and TRBJ2-4; D may be TRBD1 or TRBD2 (5 bases each). CDR1 and CDR2 (germline): SEHNR, FQNEAQ (reference sequence). This CDR3 spans 16 amino acids. Trimming left V 3 bases short and J 0 bases short, with 12 bases between. The CDR3 coding sequence is TGTGCCAGCAGCTTGACGATGGGACCAGCCAAAAACATTCAGTACTTC. It specifies CASSLTMGPAKNIQYF.

This clonotype was detected only once. CDR3 bases: TGTGCCAGCAGCCCTAGCGGGGGGGATTTTGAGCAGTTCTTC. Translated, it gives CASSPSGGDFEQFF. This chain links TRBV7-2 with TRBJ2-1; 12 positions agree with TRBD2. The CDR3 spans 14 residues. J was trimmed by 9 bases and V by 5 bases; bases with no gene match: 5. Germline V gene sequence: CDR1 SGHTA, CDR2 FQGNSA.

This clonotype was seen a few times. The chain is built from TRBV7-9 and TRBJ1-1; D is possibly TRBD1 (5 bases). The V gene lost 5 bases and the J gene lost 4 bases, with 17 bases spanning the gap. CDR1 and CDR2 from the germline V gene are SEHNR and FQNEAQ (reference sequence). The CDR3 length is 15 residues. CDR3 amino acids: CASSEGQGLGTEAFF. CDR3 nucleotide sequence: TGTGCCAGCAGCGAAGGTCAGGGCCTGGGCACTGAAGCTTTCTTT.

This clonotype appeared a few times. V gene TRBV6-1 combines with J gene TRBJ2-7; TRBD2 matches 7 bases. V lost 7 bases to trimming and J lost 0 bases; unmatched junction nucleotides: 6. CDR1 and CDR2 (germline): MNHNS, SASEGT. This CDR3 has 14 residues. CDR3 bases: TGTGCCAGCAACCGCGGCGGGAGCTCCTACGAGCAGTACTTC. Translating it yields CASNRGGSSYEQYF.

This clonotype was counted ten times or more. The chain recombines TRBV2 with TRBJ2-1; TRBD2 aligns across 7 bases. Trimming cost V 4 bases and J 0 bases; bases outside gene matches: 0. The CDR3 has 14 amino acids. Per the germline V gene, CDR1 is SNHLY and CDR2 is FYNNEI. The CDR3 DNA is TGTGCCAGCAGTGCTAGCGGCTCCTACAATGAGCAGTTCTTC. It specifies CASSASGSYNEQFF.